The 25 T cell receptor beta chains presented below share a single source sample, sequenced in a study of control samples from healthy donors and cancer patients. Using immunoSEQ multiplex PCR, the repertoire was profiled, and TCRdb retains in-frame clones only, with some absent. The data contain around 94,000 clones, about 86% of them seen just once; the ten biggest clones take up about 1.3%. Material for sequencing was blood. The receptors come from a woman aged 45-59 years in good health.

Comment on this clone: This sample includes further DNA sequences coding for the same CDR3. V usage is TRBV6-2 or TRBV6-3 and J usage is TRBJ2-5, with TRBD2 matching over 9 bases. The V gene end was trimmed by 2 bases and the J gene end by 2 bases; junction bases not matched to a gene: 3. In germline, CDR1 is MNHEY, CDR2 SVGEGT. The CDR3 length is 15 residues. The CDR3 nucleotides are TGTGCCAGCAGTTACGGGCGGGGGGGGCAAGAGACCCAGTACTTC. This translates into CASSYGRGGQETQYF.

The chain couples TRBV9 to TRBJ2-3, with 12 bases identical to TRBD2. Germline CDR1 and CDR2: SGDLS and YYNGEE. The CDR3 is 16 residues long. J gave up 4 bases and V 0 bases, and 3 bases lay outside the gene matches. CDR3 nucleotide sequence: TGTGCCAGCAGCGTAGTGCCTAGCGGGAGGGCAGATACGCAGTATTTT. Its translation: CASSVVPSGRADTQYF.

This chain uses TRBV18 with TRBJ1-4; maybe TRBD1 (6 bases). Germline V gives CDR1 KGHSH, CDR2 LQKENI. V dropped 1 base and J dropped 0 bases, with 15 bases sitting between them. The CDR3 has 18 residues. CDR3 protein: CASSPQQGTKATNEKLFF. In nucleotides, the CDR3 is TGTGCCAGCTCACCACAACAGGGTACGAAGGCAACTAATGAAAAACTGTTTTTT. The full variable domain, in which reference TRBV18 and TRBJ1-4 provide the parts outside the CDR3, is NAGVMQNPRHLVRRRGQEARLRCSPMKGHSHVYWYRQLPEEGLKFMVYLQKENIIDESGMPKERFSAEFPKEGPSILRIQQVVRGDSAAYFCASSPQQGTKATNEKLFFGSGTQLSVL.

This clone was found a few times. CDR3 loop: CASSLAGTGGNQPQHF. The CDR3 DNA is TGTGCCAGCAGCTTGGCCGGGACAGGGGGCAATCAGCCCCAGCATTTT. The chain carries TRBV13 and TRBJ1-5; TRBD1 aligns across 10 bases. The CDR3 runs 16 residues. Germline CDR1 reads PRHDT; CDR2 reads FYEKMQ (reference sequence). Trimming removed 3 bases from V and 2 bases from J; junction bases left unmatched: 4.

The chain links TRBV7-6 to TRBJ1-5, with D perhaps matching TRBD1 (6 bases). The CDR3 loop spans 16 amino acids. V was cut by 1 base and J by 0 bases, with 10 bases left in between. From germline, CDR1 is SGHVS and CDR2 FNYEAQ. This CDR3 is CASSLGGGGSNQPQHF. Written as DNA, the CDR3 is TGTGCCAGCAGCTTAGGTGGGGGCGGTAGCAATCAGCCCCAGCATTTT.

In this sample, this clone turned up once. The V gene is TRBV9, the J gene TRBJ2-3, with D possibly being TRBD2 (5 bases). V lost 0 bases to trimming and J lost 0 bases, with 17 bases between them. There are 18 residues in the CDR3. Per germline, CDR1 SGDLS and CDR2 YYNGEE. CDR3 bases: TGTGCCAGCAGCGTAGCTACGTCGGGGATAGGAAGCACAGATACGCAGTATTTT. Translated, it gives CASSVATSGIGSTDTQYF. Full variable domain (outside the CDR3, taken from reference TRBV9 and TRBJ2-3): DSGVTQTPKHLITATGQRVTLRCSPRSGDLSVYWYQQSLDQGLQFLIQYYNGEERAKGNILERFSAQQFPDLHSELNLSSLELGDSALYFCASSVATSGIGSTDTQYFGPGTRLTVL.

The CDR3 bases are TGTGCCAGTAGTTTGACTAGCGGGGGGGAGACCCAGTACTTC. This gives the protein CASSLTSGGETQYF. V gene TRBV19 combines with J gene TRBJ2-5; 13 positions match TRBD2. The CDR3 extends over 14 amino acids. Germline V gene sequence: CDR1 LNHDA, CDR2 SQIVND (reference sequence). The V gene end was trimmed by 5 bases and the J gene end by 5 bases; junction bases not matched to a gene: 2.

J is TRBJ1-6 and V is TRBV7-2; the D gene is possibly TRBD1 (6 bases). Trimming left V 4 bases short and J 2 bases short, with 12 bases between. The CDR3 sequence is 16 residues long. Germline V CDR1 and CDR2: SGHTA, FQGNSA. CDR3 protein: CASSSTEGAYNSPLHF. The CDR3 coding sequence is TGTGCCAGCAGCTCAACGGAGGGGGCCTATAATTCACCCCTCCACTTT. The whole variable domain, remainder taken from reference TRBV7-2 and TRBJ1-6, is GAGVSQSPSNKVTEKGKDVELRCDPISGHTALYWYRQSLGQGLEFLIYFQGNSAPDKSGLPSDRFSAERTGGSVSTLTIQRTQQEDSAVYLCASSSTEGAYNSPLHFGNGTRLTVT.

V is TRBV7-6 and J is TRBJ2-3, with no clear D. The V gene lost 7 bases and the J gene lost 0 bases, with 11 bases spanning the gap. The CDR3 covers 14 residues. Germline V CDR1 and CDR2: SGHVS, FNYEAQ. The CDR3 loop reads CASTPELSTDTQYF. In DNA form, the CDR3 reads TGTGCCAGCACCCCCGAGCTTAGCACAGATACGCAGTATTTT.

The rearrangement links TRBV7-3 to TRBJ1-2; D is ambiguous. The ends were cut back, 5 bases at V and 4 bases at J, with 11 bases in the middle. The CDR3 sequence is 13 residues long. Germline V gene sequence: CDR1 SGHTA, CDR2 FQGTGA. CDR3 DNA: TGTGCCAGCAGCCGGCAACCGGGCTATGGCTACACCTTC. Its translation is CASSRQPGYGYTF. The full variable domain, rest sourced from reference TRBV7-3 and TRBJ1-2, is GAGVSQTPSNKVTEKGKYVELRCDPISGHTALYWYRQSLGQGPEFLIYFQGTGAADDSGLPNDRFFAVRPEGSVSTLKIQRTERGDSAVYLCASSRQPGYGYTFGSGTRLTVV.

J is TRBJ2-1 and V is TRBV7-8, with 7 bases identical to TRBD1. This CDR3 is 17 amino acids long. Unmatched junction bases numbered 10, after V lost 5 bases and J lost 0 bases. Germline V gene lookup returns CDR1 SGHVS and CDR2 FQNEAQ. Here the CDR3 DNA reads TGTGCCAGCAGCGCAACCGGGACAGCGAGCTCCTACAATGAGCAGTTCTTC. Translating gives CASSATGTASSYNEQFF.

The V call is TRBV6-5, the J call TRBJ2-3; 9 bases line up with TRBD2. The CDR3 runs to 15 residues. The V segment lost 8 bases and the J segment 2 bases; nucleotides outside the gene matches: 8. Germline assignment: CDR1 MNHEY and CDR2 SVGAGI. CDR3 residues: CASSRLADHTDTQYF. DNA of the CDR3: TGTGCCAGCTCTCGACTAGCGGACCACACAGATACGCAGTATTTT.

This sequence joins TRBV15 and TRBJ2-7; TRBD1 might be the D (6 bases). The CDR3 length is 13 residues. V dropped 0 bases and J dropped 7 bases, with 10 bases sitting between them. Germline CDR1 and CDR2: LNHNV and YYDKDF (reference sequence). CDR3 in DNA: TGTGCCACCAGCAGAGATCAGGGGCGGGAGCAGTACTTC. Residues: CATSRDQGREQYF. Together with reference TRBV15 and TRBJ2-7, the CDR3 gives the full variable domain: DAMVIQNPRYQVTQFGKPVTLSCSQTLNHNVMYWYQQKSSQAPKLLFHYYDKDFNNEADTPDNFQSRRPNTSFCFLDIRSPGLGDTAMYLCATSRDQGREQYFGPGTRLTVT.

The rearrangement links TRBV6-1 to TRBJ1-5, with D maybe TRBD1 (5 bases). Germline V gene lookup returns CDR1 MNHNS and CDR2 SASEGT. The length of the CDR3 is 14 residues. V dropped 5 bases and J dropped 7 bases, with 15 bases sitting between them. The DNA of the CDR3 is TGTGCCAGCAGTCCCCCTCGGGGCGGACAGCCCCAGCATTTT. It yields the protein CASSPPRGGQPQHF.

The rearrangement links TRBV6-6 to TRBJ1-5; 8 bases fit TRBD1. CDR3 length: 13 amino acids. Germline-derived CDR1 and CDR2 are MNHNY and SVGAGI (reference sequence). V shed 7 bases and J 4 bases; nucleotides not matched to a gene: 3. CDR3 nucleotides: TGTGCCAGCACCACAGGGGGAAATCAGCCCCAGCATTTT. Protein: CASTTGGNQPQHF.

This chain joins TRBV4-3 and TRBJ1-6; no clear D gene. The CDR3 is made up of 12 amino acids. Germline loops: CDR1 LGHNA, CDR2 YSLEER. Trimming cost V 2 bases and J 9 bases, with 5 bases left between them. DNA for the CDR3: TGCGCCAGCAGCCAACTGGGTTCACCCCTCCACTTT. Its protein product is CASSQLGSPLHF.

This chain uses TRBV19 with TRBJ2-4; TRBD1 agrees at 9 bases. CDR1 and CDR2 (germline): LNHDA, SQIVND (reference sequence). This CDR3 region has 14 residues. V shed 5 bases, J shed 4 bases, and the junction held 3 bases outside the gene matches. This CDR3 reads CASSAGQGKNIQYF. The CDR3 nucleotides are TGTGCCAGTAGTGCGGGACAGGGTAAAAACATTCAGTACTTC.

The chain uses TRBV20-1 and TRBJ2-7; weak D call: TRBD1 (5 bases). Germline V gene lookup returns CDR1 DFQATT and CDR2 SNEGSKA (reference sequence). The CDR3 length is 11 residues. V was clipped by 5 bases and J by 3 bases, with 8 bases between them. The CDR3 protein is CSALDSYEQYF. In DNA form, the CDR3 reads TGCAGTGCTCTTGACAGCTACGAGCAGTACTTC.

The chain links TRBV2 to TRBJ1-4; D not certain. Per germline, CDR1 SNHLY and CDR2 FYNNEI. This CDR3 is 15 amino acids long. V shed 3 bases and J shed 0 bases, with 8 bases lying between them. CDR3 loop: CASSEQFATNEKLFF. The DNA for the CDR3 is TGTGCCAGCAGTGAGCAGTTTGCAACTAATGAAAAACTGTTTTTT.

The V gene is TRBV7-6, the J gene TRBJ2-5, with TRBD2 identical over 11 bases. The trim removed 0 bases at V and 2 bases at J, leaving 5 bases unmatched. Germline CDR1 and CDR2: SGHVS and FNYEAQ. The CDR3 spans 17 residues. The CDR3 DNA reads as TGTGCCAGCAGCTTAGCTCCAATAGCGGGGGGGCAAGAGACCCAGTACTTC. Encoded protein: CASSLAPIAGGQETQYF.

The rearrangement uses TRBV6-5 and TRBJ1-2; no firm D call. The V gene's germline CDR1 is MNHEY and CDR2 SVGAGI. This CDR3 spans 14 amino acids. V was pared by 3 bases and J by 7 bases, with 15 bases between. CDR3 coding DNA: TGTGCCAGCAGTTATCTCGGGAAGAGGAGTGGCTACACCTTC. As protein: CASSYLGKRSGYTF.

The sample holds one count of this clone. The V and J genes are TRBV12-3 or TRBV12-4 and TRBJ2-7; D gene uncertain. The CDR3 is 12 residues long. With 3 bases removed from V and 9 bases from J, the gap between germline ends came to 12 bases. CDR3 loop: CASSLSPPGQYF. The CDR3 coding sequence is TGTGCCAGCAGTTTGAGTCCACCAGGGCAGTACTTC.

The chain uses TRBV18 and TRBJ2-5, with 7 bases identical to TRBD1. V gave up 2 bases and J gave up 5 bases; unmatched junction bases: 8. The CDR3 is 15 amino acids. The germline V gene encodes CDR1 KGHSH and CDR2 LQKENI. CDR3 sequence (DNA): TGTGCCAGCTCACCAATCGACAGGGCGCGGGAGACCCAGTACTTC. Translating gives CASSPIDRARETQYF. The full variable domain, rest sourced from reference TRBV18 and TRBJ2-5, is NAGVMQNPRHLVRRRGQEARLRCSPMKGHSHVYWYRQLPEEGLKFMVYLQKENIIDESGMPKERFSAEFPKEGPSILRIQQVVRGDSAAYFCASSPIDRARETQYFGPGTRLLVL.

This clone was seen only a few times. The chain is built from TRBV18 and TRBJ2-1; D is possibly TRBD2 (5 bases). Per germline, CDR1 KGHSH and CDR2 LQKENI. The CDR3 has 15 amino acids. V was pared by 2 bases and J by 0 bases, with 8 bases between. The CDR3 DNA reads as TGTGCCAGCTCACCAGACGGGATCTCCTACAATGAGCAGTTCTTC. This encodes CASSPDGISYNEQFF.

This rearrangement joins TRBV9 to TRBJ1-2; D gene ambiguous. V gave up 6 bases and J gave up 8 bases, with 8 bases separating them. CDR1 is SGDLS, CDR2 YYNGEE, per germline. This CDR3 is built from 10 residues. CDR3 sequence (DNA): TGTGCCAGCACACAAAAAGGCTACACCTTC. It codes for CASTQKGYTF.